The rows below give T cell receptor beta chains drawn from one sample of a study of cytomegalovirus exposure and HLA in healthy donors. TCRdb keeps only in-frame clones here, not all; method: immunoSEQ multiplex PCR. The table shows around 170,000 clones, with 76% occurring only once. The sequencing input was PBMCs. The source of these receptors is a man in his late teens or twenties in good health and CMV-seronegative. The conserved cysteine and the conserved F or W are not part of the CDR3 here. A D gene is named only where the DNA matches it firmly.

>.|TRBJ1-1|TRBV9
ASSATSAEAF
>TRBD1|TRBJ2-7|TRBV19
ASSTGTEVSFAYEQY
>.|TRBJ2-6|TRBV7-8
ASSFPPGANVLT
>TRBD2|TRBJ2-1|TRBV5-4
ASSREELSLYNEQF
>TRBD2|TRBJ2-7|TRBV27
ASSTETSGSPYEQY
>.|TRBJ2-7|TRBV6-6
ASTAGAAGAYEQY
>TRBD2|TRBJ2-1|TRBV29-1
SVEDKGGAGASSRYNEQF
>.|TRBJ1-3|TRBV28
ASSLHRSSGNTIY
>.|TRBJ1-2|TRBV18
ASSQPTSTNYGYT
>.|TRBJ2-5|TRBV5-6
ASSLEAGRLWTQY
>.|TRBJ2-1|TRBV7-9
ASSLGLSFGIAADNEQF
>.|TRBJ1-2|TRBV27
ASTRAGWWGYT
>.|TRBJ2-5|TRBV7-7
ASSVLQGLETQY
>.|TRBJ2-7|TRBV11-1
ASSPRASYEQY
>TRBD1|TRBJ2-6|TRBV5-4
ASRSRQGAPLLGANVLT
>.|TRBJ1-4|TRBV27
ASRAGGGGWEKLF
>.|TRBJ1-6|TRBV18
ASSLRGPNNSPLH
>.|TRBJ2-5|TRBV7-2
ASSRSPGETQY
>TRBD2|TRBJ2-7|TRBV13
ASRQGSSGGPLGDEQY
>.|TRBJ1-1|TRBV7-9
LLTGGGTEAF
>TRBD2|TRBJ2-7|TRBV7-9
ASSLSGLNHEQY
>.|TRBJ1-2|TRBV6-6
ASSPRAENGYGYT
>.|TRBJ1-2|TRBV6-1
ASSDRGNYGYT
>.|TRBJ2-3|TRBV27
ASSQGARALTDTQY
>.|TRBJ1-5|TRBV19
ASRSLRDKSNQPQH
>TRBD1|TRBJ1-2|TRBV6-5
ASRSGQSNYGYT
>TRBD1|TRBJ2-1|TRBV5-1
ASSSQGTGTYNEQF
>TRBD1|TRBJ1-2|TRBV19
ASRRQGAPGYT
>.|TRBJ2-4|TRBV11-2
ASSPGVSGENIQY